One and the same sample provided the 19 T cell receptor beta chains below, sequenced in a study of cytomegalovirus exposure and HLA in healthy donors. 60 Vbeta and 13 Jbeta primers were used in PCR. This table comes from immunoSEQ multiplex PCR, and its TCRdb copy is limited to in-frame clones, with some not included. The table records 150,000 to 200,000 clones, approximately 86% of them present only once. The sequencing sample was made of PBMCs. Receptors were obtained from a woman under 30 in good health and CMV-seronegative.

The chain carries TRBV28 and TRBJ2-5, with 8 bases identical to TRBD2. Trimming removed 6 bases from V and 7 bases from J; junction bases left unmatched: 16. Germline V gene sequence: CDR1 MDHEN, CDR2 SYDVKM. The CDR3 runs to 16 residues. CDR3 sequence (DNA): TGTGCCAGCAGCTGGGGGGCTAGCGGGCCAGGGAGGACCCAGTACTTC. Encoded protein: CASSWGASGPGRTQYF.

The V gene is TRBV2, the J gene TRBJ2-1, with a tentative D call TRBD2 (6 bases). The CDR3 runs to 13 residues. V dropped 8 bases and J dropped 8 bases, with 16 bases sitting between them. Per the germline V gene, CDR1 is SNHLY and CDR2 is FYNNEI. For the CDR3, the DNA is TGTGCCAGCGGGGGACTTCTAAGTTATGAGCAGTTCTTC. It specifies CASGGLLSYEQFF.

The CDR3 coding sequence is TGTGCCAGCAGCTGGTGGGGGCGTTCAACTAATGAAAAACTGTTTTTT. This encodes CASSWWGRSTNEKLFF. The chain carries TRBV5-6 and TRBJ1-4; possibly TRBD1 for D (6 bases). CDR1 and CDR2 from the germline V gene are SGHDT and YYEEEE. Trimming removed 3 bases from V and 0 bases from J, with 12 bases in between. The length of the CDR3 is 16 residues.

V usage is TRBV1 and J usage is TRBJ2-3; the table's D call, TRBD2, was not checked against the DNA. TRBV1 is noted as a pseudogene. CDR3 size: 17 residues. Here the CDR3 reads CTSSPSSLAVLKDTQYF. DNA of the CDR3: TGCACCAGCAGCCCCTCATCCCTAGCGGTCCTTAAGGATACGCAGTATTTT.

The chain links TRBV2 to TRBJ2-2; TRBD2 agrees at 8 bases. J was trimmed by 4 bases and V by 0 bases; bases with no gene match: 7. This CDR3 has 17 amino acids. The germline V gene has CDR1 SNHLY and CDR2 FYNNEI. This CDR3 is CASSEALGLAGTGELFF. The CDR3 DNA sequence: TGTGCCAGCAGTGAAGCGCTTGGGCTAGCGGGCACCGGGGAGCTGTTTTTT.

This sequence joins TRBV11-3 and TRBJ2-4; D unresolved. The germline V gene has CDR1 SGHNT and CDR2 YENEEA. V gave up 5 bases and J gave up 2 bases, with 16 bases separating them. This CDR3 is built from 16 residues. Written as DNA, the CDR3 is TGTGCCAGCAGCCCGCACCGCCCGGGTACCAAAAACATTCAGTACTTC. It encodes CASSPHRPGTKNIQYF.

The gene calls are TRBV11-2 and TRBJ1-2; D is ambiguous. Trimming shortened V by 2 bases and J by 8 bases, and 12 bases separated the two germline ends. CDR1 and CDR2 (germline): SGHAT, FQNNGV. The CDR3 spans 13 residues. The CDR3, as DNA: TGTGCCAGCAGCTTAACTGTGACTGCAGGCTACACCTTC. The encoded protein is CASSLTVTAGYTF.

This clone was recorded only once. J is TRBJ1-1 and V is TRBV5-4; D possibly corresponds to TRBD1 (6 bases). Germline-derived CDR1 and CDR2 are SGHNT and YYREEE (reference sequence). Trimming stripped 2 bases from V and 5 bases from J, with 13 bases between. The CDR3 is 14 amino acids. CDR3 in amino acids: CASSLLDGQTEAFF. The CDR3 bases are TGTGCCAGCAGCTTACTTGATGGACAGACTGAAGCTTTCTTT.

The chain links TRBV5-4 to TRBJ1-5; 9 positions agree with TRBD1. This CDR3 region has 14 residues. The junction had 3 bases not matched to a gene; V was cut back by 4 bases and J by 4 bases. CDR1 is SGHNT, CDR2 YYREEE, per germline (reference sequence). The DNA of the CDR3 is TGTGCCAGCAGCCGGGACAGGGCGAATCAGCCCCAGCATTTT. Translation gives CASSRDRANQPQHF.

The chain joins TRBV5-1 to TRBJ2-5; D possibly corresponds to TRBD1 (6 bases). The J call may be wrong; the DNA end is better matched by TRBJ2-7. This CDR3 is built from 15 residues. From germline, CDR1 is SGHRS and CDR2 YFSETQ. As DNA, the CDR3 is TGCGCCAGCAGCTCCTCACAGGGTAACAGCTACGAGCAGTACTTC. Amino acid sequence: CASSSSQGNSYEQYF.

V gene TRBV10-3 combines with J gene TRBJ1-2; the D is unclear. Germline V gene data show CDR1 as ENHRY and CDR2 as SYGVKD. Trimming cost V 1 base and J 4 bases, with 16 bases left between them. The CDR3 runs to 16 residues. The CDR3 protein is CAISEFPSHKIYGYTF. CDR3 nucleotides: TGTGCCATCAGTGAGTTTCCATCCCACAAGATCTATGGCTACACCTTC.

This clone was counted a single time. The chain uses TRBV5-6 and TRBJ1-1; D might be TRBD1 (5 bases). Trimming removed 0 bases from V and 7 bases from J, with 25 bases in between. Germline lookup yields CDR1 SGHDT and CDR2 YYEEEE. This CDR3 is 18 amino acids long. In DNA form, the CDR3 reads TGTGCCAGCAGCTTGGTTGTCCAGGAAGCAGCGGGGACCGATGAAGCTTTCTTT. Protein: CASSLVVQEAAGTDEAFF.

V is TRBV19 and J is TRBJ1-1, with 8 bases that match TRBD1. Germline CDR1 is LNHDA and CDR2 is SQIVND (reference sequence). The length of the CDR3 is 15 residues. V shed 4 bases, J shed 1 base, and the junction held 5 bases outside the gene matches. The CDR3 DNA is TGTGCCAGTAGTAGGGTCACAGGGGGGAACACTGAAGCTTTCTTT. Its translation is CASSRVTGGNTEAFF.

The gene calls are TRBV27 and TRBJ2-3; tentatively, D is TRBD2 (5 bases). CDR1 and CDR2 (germline): MNHEY, SMNVEV (reference sequence). The CDR3 sequence is 13 residues long. The V gene lost 7 bases and the J gene lost 5 bases, with 13 bases spanning the gap. The CDR3 sequence: CASKFGVLDTQYF. The CDR3 DNA reads TGTGCCAGCAAATTCGGGGTCCTAGATACGCAGTATTTT.

CDR3 residues: CASSSRQYSGNTIYF. In DNA form, the CDR3 reads TGCGCCAGCAGCTCTCGACAGTACTCTGGAAACACCATATATTTT. The J gene is TRBJ1-3, the V gene TRBV4-1, with a possible D match to TRBD1 (5 bases). The CDR3 is 15 residues long. Germline values: CDR1 MGHRA, CDR2 YSYEKL. The ends were cut back, 5 bases at V and 0 bases at J, with 11 bases in the middle.

This clone was detected a few times. The rearrangement links TRBV6-5 to TRBJ1-1; 9 bases are shared with TRBD1. Trimming at V came to 2 bases and at J to 8 bases, leaving 3 bases not matched to a gene. The CDR3 sequence is 13 residues long. Germline V gene sequence: CDR1 MNHEY, CDR2 SVGAGI. The CDR3 DNA sequence: TGTGCCAGCAGTTACGGACAGGGGAACGAAGCTTTCTTT. This gives the protein CASSYGQGNEAFF.

This clone showed up just once. The rearrangement links TRBV6-1 to TRBJ1-4; 7 nucleotides agree with TRBD1. This CDR3 is built from 15 residues. Trimming removed 7 bases from V and 4 bases from J; junction bases left unmatched: 9. In germline, CDR1 is MNHNS, CDR2 SASEGT. CDR3 sequence: CASTTSRDSNEKLFF. CDR3 coding DNA: TGTGCCAGCACCACTTCCCGGGACAGTAATGAAAAACTGTTTTTT.

The chain is built from TRBV27 and TRBJ1-1, with 7 bases identical to TRBD1. V gave up 6 bases and J gave up 6 bases; unmatched junction bases: 7. CDR3 length: 13 amino acids. Germline loops: CDR1 MNHEY, CDR2 SMNVEV (reference sequence). Here the CDR3 reads CASRNRGMSEAFF. Here the CDR3 DNA reads TGTGCCAGCAGGAACAGGGGAATGTCTGAAGCTTTCTTT.

This clone was observed once. One end of the junction fails to match germline, which may point to a read error. V usage is TRBV5-5 and J usage is TRBJ2-7; perhaps TRBD1 as D (7 bases). CDR3 length: 13 amino acids. Germline CDR1 reads SGHKS; CDR2 reads YYEKEE (reference sequence). Written as DNA, the CDR3 is TGTGCCAGCAGCTCCCGACAGGGAGGTCTCGGCCTCTTC. Amino acid sequence: CASSSRQGGLGLF.